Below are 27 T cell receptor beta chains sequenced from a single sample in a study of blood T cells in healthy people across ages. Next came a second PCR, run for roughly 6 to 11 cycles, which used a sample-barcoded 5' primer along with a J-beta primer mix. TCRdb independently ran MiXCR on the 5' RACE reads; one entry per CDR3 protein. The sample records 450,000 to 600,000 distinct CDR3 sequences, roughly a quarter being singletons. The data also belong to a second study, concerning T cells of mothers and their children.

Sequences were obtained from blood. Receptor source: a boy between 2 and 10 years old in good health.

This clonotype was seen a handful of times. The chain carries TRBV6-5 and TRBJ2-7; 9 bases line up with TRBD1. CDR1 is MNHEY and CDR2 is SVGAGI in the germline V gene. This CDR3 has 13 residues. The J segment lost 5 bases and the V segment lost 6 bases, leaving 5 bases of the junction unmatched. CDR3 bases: TGTGCCAGCAGCCGGGACAGGGTCCACGAGCAGTACTTC. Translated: CASSRDRVHEQYF.

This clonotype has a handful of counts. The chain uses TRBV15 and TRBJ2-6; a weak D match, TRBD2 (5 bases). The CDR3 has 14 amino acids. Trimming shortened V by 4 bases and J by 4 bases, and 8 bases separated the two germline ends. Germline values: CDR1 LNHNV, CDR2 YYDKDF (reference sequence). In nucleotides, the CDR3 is TGTGCCACCAGCAAAGGAGGCGGGGCCAACGTCCTGACTTTC. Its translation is CATSKGGGANVLTF.

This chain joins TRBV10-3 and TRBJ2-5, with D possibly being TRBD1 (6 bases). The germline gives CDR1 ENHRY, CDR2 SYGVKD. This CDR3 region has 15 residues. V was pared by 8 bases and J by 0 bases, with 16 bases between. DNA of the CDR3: TGTGCCATCGGGACCCGGGACATGTACCAAGAGACCCAGTACTTC. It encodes CAIGTRDMYQETQYF.

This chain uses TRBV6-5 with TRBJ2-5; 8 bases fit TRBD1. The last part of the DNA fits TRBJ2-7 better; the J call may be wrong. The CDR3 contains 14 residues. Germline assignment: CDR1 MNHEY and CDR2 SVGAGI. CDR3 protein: CASRRTGWVGEQYF. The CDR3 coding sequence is TGTGCCAGCAGAAGGACAGGGTGGGTAGGCGAGCAGTACTTC.

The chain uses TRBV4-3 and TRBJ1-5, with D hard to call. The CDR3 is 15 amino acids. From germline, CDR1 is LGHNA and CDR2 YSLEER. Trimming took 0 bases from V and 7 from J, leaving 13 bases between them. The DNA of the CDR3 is TGCGCCAGCAGCCAAGATCAGACGGGAGTCCAGCCCCAGCATTTT. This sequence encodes CASSQDQTGVQPQHF.

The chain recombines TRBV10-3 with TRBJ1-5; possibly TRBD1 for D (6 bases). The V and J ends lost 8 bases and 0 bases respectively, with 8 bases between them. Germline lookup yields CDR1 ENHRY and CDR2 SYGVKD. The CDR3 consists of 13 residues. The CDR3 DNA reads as TGTGCCATCCAGGACAGTAGCAATCAGCCCCAGCATTTT. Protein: CAIQDSSNQPQHF.

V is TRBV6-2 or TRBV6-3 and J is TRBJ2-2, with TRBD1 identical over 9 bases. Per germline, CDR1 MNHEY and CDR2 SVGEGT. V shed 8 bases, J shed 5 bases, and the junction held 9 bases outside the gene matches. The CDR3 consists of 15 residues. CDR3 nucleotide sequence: TGTGCCAGCTCTTTTTTGGGACAGGGAACCGGGGAGCTGTTTTTT. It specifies CASSFLGQGTGELFF.

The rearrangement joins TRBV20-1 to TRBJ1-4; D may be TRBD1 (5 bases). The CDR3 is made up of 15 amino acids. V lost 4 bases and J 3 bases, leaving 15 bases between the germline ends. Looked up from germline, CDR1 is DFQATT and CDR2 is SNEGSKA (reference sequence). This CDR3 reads CSAIDSSGPNEKLFF. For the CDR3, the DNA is TGCAGTGCTATAGACAGTTCGGGACCTAATGAAAAACTGTTTTTT.

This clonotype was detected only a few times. The CDR3 sequence: CASSFLLERAPYNEQFF. CDR3 nucleotide sequence: TGTGCCAGCAGTTTCTTGTTGGAGCGGGCCCCCTACAATGAGCAGTTCTTC. The V and J genes are TRBV6-6 and TRBJ2-1; D perhaps matches TRBD2 (6 bases). CDR1 MNHNY and CDR2 SVGAGI come from the germline V gene (reference sequence). V lost 4 bases to trimming and J lost 2 bases, with 18 bases between them. This CDR3 has 17 residues.

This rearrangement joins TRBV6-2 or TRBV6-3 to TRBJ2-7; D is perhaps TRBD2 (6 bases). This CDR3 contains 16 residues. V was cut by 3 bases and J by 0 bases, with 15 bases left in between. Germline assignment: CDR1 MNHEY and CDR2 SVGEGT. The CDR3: CASSYHSGRNSYEQYF. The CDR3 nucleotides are TGTGCCAGCAGTTATCATAGCGGTCGGAACTCCTACGAGCAGTACTTC.

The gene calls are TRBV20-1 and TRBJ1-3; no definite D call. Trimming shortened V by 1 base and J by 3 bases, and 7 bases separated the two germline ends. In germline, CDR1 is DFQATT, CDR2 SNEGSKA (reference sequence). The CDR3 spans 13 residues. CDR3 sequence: CSARGSHGNTIYF. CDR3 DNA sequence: TGCAGTGCTAGAGGAAGTCATGGAAACACCATATATTTT.

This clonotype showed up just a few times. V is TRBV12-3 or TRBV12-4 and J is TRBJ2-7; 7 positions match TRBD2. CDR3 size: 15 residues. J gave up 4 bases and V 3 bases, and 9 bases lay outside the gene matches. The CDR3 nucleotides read TGTGCCAGCAGTTTCCGCGGGACTATTTCATACGAGCAGTACTTC. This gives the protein CASSFRGTISYEQYF.

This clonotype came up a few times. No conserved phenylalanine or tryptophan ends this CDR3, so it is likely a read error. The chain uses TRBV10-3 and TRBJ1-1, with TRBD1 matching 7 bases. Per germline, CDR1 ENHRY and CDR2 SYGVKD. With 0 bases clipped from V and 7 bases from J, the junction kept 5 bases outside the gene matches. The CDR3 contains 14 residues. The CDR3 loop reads CAISESGQSDEAFS. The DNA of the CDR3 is TGTGCCATCAGTGAGTCGGGACAGTCCGATGAAGCTTTCTCT.

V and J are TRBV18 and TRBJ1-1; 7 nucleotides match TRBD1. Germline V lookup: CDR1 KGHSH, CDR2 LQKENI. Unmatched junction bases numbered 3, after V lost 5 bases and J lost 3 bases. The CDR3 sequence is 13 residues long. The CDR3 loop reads CASSRDRYTEAFF. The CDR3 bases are TGTGCCAGCTCAAGGGACAGATACACTGAAGCTTTCTTT.

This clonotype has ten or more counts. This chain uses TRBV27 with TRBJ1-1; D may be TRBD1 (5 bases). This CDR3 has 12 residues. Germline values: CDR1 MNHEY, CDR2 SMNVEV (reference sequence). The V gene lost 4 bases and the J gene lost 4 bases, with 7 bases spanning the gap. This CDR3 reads CASSSGGTEAFF. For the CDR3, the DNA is TGTGCCAGCAGTTCCGGGGGCACTGAAGCTTTCTTT.

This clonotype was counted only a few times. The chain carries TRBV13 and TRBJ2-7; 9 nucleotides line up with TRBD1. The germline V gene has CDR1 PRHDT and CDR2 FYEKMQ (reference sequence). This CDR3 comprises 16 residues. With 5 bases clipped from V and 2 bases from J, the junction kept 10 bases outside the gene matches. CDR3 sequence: CASSPRRRDRAYEQYF. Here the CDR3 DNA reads TGTGCCAGCAGCCCGAGGCGTCGGGACAGGGCCTACGAGCAGTACTTC.

The CDR3: CASSVATGTGVEQYF. The CDR3 DNA is TGTGCCAGCAGCGTAGCTACGGGGACAGGGGTCGAGCAGTACTTC. The chain employs TRBV9 and TRBJ2-1; 10 nucleotides align to TRBD1. The closer fit of TRBJ2-7 to the DNA end suggests the J call may be wrong. The CDR3 is 15 amino acids. Germline V gene sequence: CDR1 SGDLS, CDR2 YYNGEE.

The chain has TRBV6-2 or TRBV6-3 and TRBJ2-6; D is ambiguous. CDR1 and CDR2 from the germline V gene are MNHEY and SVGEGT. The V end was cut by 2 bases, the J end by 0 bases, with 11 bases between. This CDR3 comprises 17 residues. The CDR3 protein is CASSYGASTSGANVLTF. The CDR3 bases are TGTGCCAGCAGTTACGGAGCCAGCACCTCTGGGGCCAACGTCCTGACTTTC.

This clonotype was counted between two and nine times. CDR3 residues: CASSQDPGDEQYF. The DNA of the CDR3 is TGTGCCAGCAGCCAAGATCCAGGGGACGAGCAGTACTTC. The chain is built from TRBV3-1 and TRBJ2-1, with D perhaps TRBD1 (6 bases). Gene TRBJ2-7 matches the end of the DNA better, so the J call may be wrong. The CDR3 length is 13 residues. Germline-derived CDR1 and CDR2 are LGHDT and YNNKEL (reference sequence).

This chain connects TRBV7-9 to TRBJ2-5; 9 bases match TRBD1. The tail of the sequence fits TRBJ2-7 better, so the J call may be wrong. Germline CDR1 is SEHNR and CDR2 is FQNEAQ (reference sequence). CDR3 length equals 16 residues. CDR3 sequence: CASRNFPGQGSGEQYF. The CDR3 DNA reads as TGTGCCAGCCGAAATTTCCCGGGACAGGGATCAGGCGAGCAGTACTTC.

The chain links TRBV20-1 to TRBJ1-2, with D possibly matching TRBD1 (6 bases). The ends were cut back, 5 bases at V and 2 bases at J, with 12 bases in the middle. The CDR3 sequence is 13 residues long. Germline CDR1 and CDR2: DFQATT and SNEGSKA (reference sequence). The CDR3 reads CSAPDSLNYGYTF. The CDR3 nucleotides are TGCAGTGCTCCGGACAGCCTGAACTATGGCTACACCTTC.

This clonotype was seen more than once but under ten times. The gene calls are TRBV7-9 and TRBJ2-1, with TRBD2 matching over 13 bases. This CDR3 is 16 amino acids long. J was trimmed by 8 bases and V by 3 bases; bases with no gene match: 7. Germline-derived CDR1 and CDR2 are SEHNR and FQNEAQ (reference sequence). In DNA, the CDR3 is TGTGCCAGCAGCTTCGGACTAGCGGGAGCAAAGCATGAGCAGTTCTTC. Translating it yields CASSFGLAGAKHEQFF. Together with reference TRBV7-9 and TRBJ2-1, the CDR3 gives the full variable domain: DTGVSQNPRHKITKRGQNVTFRCDPISEHNRLYWYRQTLGQGPEFLTYFQNEAQLEKSRLLSDRFSAERPKGSFSTLEIQRTEQGDSAMYLCASSFGLAGAKHEQFFGPGTRLTVL.

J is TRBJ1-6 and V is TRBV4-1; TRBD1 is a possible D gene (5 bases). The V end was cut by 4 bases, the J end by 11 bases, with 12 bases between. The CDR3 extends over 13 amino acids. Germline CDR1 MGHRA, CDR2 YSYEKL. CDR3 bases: TGCGCCAGCAGCCGGCCCCAGGGTACACCCCTCCACTTT. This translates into CASSRPQGTPLHF.

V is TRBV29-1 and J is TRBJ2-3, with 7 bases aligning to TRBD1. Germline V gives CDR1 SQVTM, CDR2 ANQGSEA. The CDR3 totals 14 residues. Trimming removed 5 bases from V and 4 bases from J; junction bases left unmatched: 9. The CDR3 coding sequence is TGCAGCGTTTTAGGACAGGAGTTCCCAGATACGCAGTATTTT. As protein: CSVLGQEFPDTQYF.

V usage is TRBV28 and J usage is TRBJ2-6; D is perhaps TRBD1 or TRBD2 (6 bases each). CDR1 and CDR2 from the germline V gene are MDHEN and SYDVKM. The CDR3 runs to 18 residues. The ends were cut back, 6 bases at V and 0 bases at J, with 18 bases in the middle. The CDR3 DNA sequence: TGTGCCAGCAGACTAATCCGGGGGCGAAGCTCTGGGGCCAACGTCCTGACTTTC. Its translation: CASRLIRGRSSGANVLTF.

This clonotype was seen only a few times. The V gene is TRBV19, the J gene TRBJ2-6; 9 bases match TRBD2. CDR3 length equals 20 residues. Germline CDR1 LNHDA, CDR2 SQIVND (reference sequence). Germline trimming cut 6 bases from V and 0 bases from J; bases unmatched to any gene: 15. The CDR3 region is CASRGISGTSFLSGANVLTF. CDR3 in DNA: TGTGCCAGTAGGGGGATTTCTGGGACTAGCTTTCTCTCTGGGGCCAACGTCCTGACTTTC.

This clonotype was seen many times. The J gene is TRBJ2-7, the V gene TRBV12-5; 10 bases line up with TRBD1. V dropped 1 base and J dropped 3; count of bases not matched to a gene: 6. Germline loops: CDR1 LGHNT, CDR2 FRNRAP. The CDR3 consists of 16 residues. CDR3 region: CASGLDSGTGDYEQYF. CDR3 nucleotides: TGTGCTAGTGGTTTGGACTCCGGGACAGGGGACTACGAGCAGTACTTC.